Listed below are T cell receptor beta chains from one sample, sequenced in a study of somatic mutations in cytotoxic T cells in rheumatoid arthritis. Sequencing was performed with immunoSEQ multiplex PCR; in TCRdb, only in-frame clones are kept and a portion is missing. The table has some 15,000 clones, about 80% seen once. The sequenced sample consisted of CD8+ T cells sorted from blood. These receptors were taken from an adult with rheumatoid arthritis. CDR3s include the opening cysteine and the closing phenylalanine or tryptophan. The D gene is left open where the match is weak. Rows may omit the clone size; those that give it use once, few, many or a size class.

j_call: TRBJ2-2; v_call: TRBV6-4; d_call: TRBD2; clone_size: medium-sized; cdr3_nt: TGTGCCAGCAGTGAGCGGGGGGGCCACACCGGGGAGCTGTTTTTT; cdr3_aa: CASSERGGHTGELFF
j_call: TRBJ2-2; v_call: TRBV6-4; d_call: NA; clone_size: NA; cdr3_nt: TGTGCCAGCAGTGAGTCCACCGGGGAGCTGTTTTTT; cdr3_aa: CASSESTGELFF
j_call: TRBJ2-2; v_call: TRBV6-4; d_call: TRBD2; clone_size: NA; cdr3_nt: TGTGCCAGCAAAGGACTAGCGGGGGACACCGGGGAGCTGTTTTTT; cdr3_aa: CASKGLAGDTGELFF
j_call: TRBJ2-1; v_call: TRBV11-3; d_call: TRBD1; clone_size: NA; cdr3_nt: TGTGCCAGCAGCTTGACAGGGAGCTCCTACAATGAGCAGTTCTTC; cdr3_aa: CASSLTGSSYNEQFF
j_call: TRBJ2-1; v_call: TRBV7-6; d_call: TRBD2; clone_size: NA; cdr3_nt: TGTGCCTCGACCGGGGGGATAACCTACAATGAGCAGTTCTTC; cdr3_aa: CASTGGITYNEQFF
j_call: TRBJ2-7; v_call: TRBV28; d_call: NA; clone_size: NA; cdr3_nt: TGTGCCAGCAGTTTATCCGACAGATACGAGCAGTACTTC; cdr3_aa: CASSLSDRYEQYF
j_call: TRBJ2-1; v_call: TRBV18; d_call: NA; clone_size: NA; cdr3_nt: TGTGCCAGCTCACCAAGGGGCTTTGAGCAGTTCTTC; cdr3_aa: CASSPRGFEQFF
j_call: TRBJ1-1; v_call: TRBV6-1; d_call: TRBD1; clone_size: NA; cdr3_nt: TGTGCCAGCAGCAGGGGGCCTGAAGCTTTCTTT; cdr3_aa: CASSRGPEAFF
j_call: TRBJ1-3; v_call: TRBV10-3; d_call: NA; clone_size: NA; cdr3_nt: TGTGCCATCACCGAGACGTCTGGAAACACCATATATTTT; cdr3_aa: CAITETSGNTIYF
j_call: TRBJ2-2; v_call: TRBV27; d_call: NA; clone_size: NA; cdr3_nt: TGTGCCAGCAGTTTTACGTTCACCGGGGAGCTGTTTTTT; cdr3_aa: CASSFTFTGELFF
j_call: TRBJ2-4; v_call: TRBV13; d_call: NA; clone_size: few; cdr3_nt: TGTGCCAGCACCCTGGGGGGGCCAGCCAAAAACATTCAGTACTTC; cdr3_aa: CASTLGGPAKNIQYF
j_call: TRBJ1-1; v_call: TRBV7-6; d_call: NA; clone_size: once; cdr3_nt: TGTGCCAGCAGCTTAGAGCAGGGGACTGAAGCTTTCTTT; cdr3_aa: CASSLEQGTEAFF
j_call: TRBJ2-7; v_call: TRBV7-8; d_call: TRBD1; clone_size: NA; cdr3_nt: TGTGCCAGCAGCTCCGGGACAGGGGCCTACGAGCAGTACTTC; cdr3_aa: CASSSGTGAYEQYF
j_call: TRBJ1-1; v_call: TRBV6-5; d_call: NA; clone_size: NA; cdr3_nt: TGTGCCAGCAGTTACCGCCCACAGGGTAATGAAGCTTTCTTT; cdr3_aa: CASSYRPQGNEAFF
j_call: TRBJ1-5; v_call: TRBV19; d_call: NA; clone_size: NA; cdr3_nt: TGTGCCAGTAGTCCTTGGGGGAATGATCAGCCCCAGCATTTT; cdr3_aa: CASSPWGNDQPQHF
j_call: TRBJ2-3; v_call: TRBV6-4; d_call: TRBD1; clone_size: medium-sized; cdr3_nt: TGTGCCAGCAGTGATGGCGCGGGACAGGGGCACGATACGCAGTATTTT; cdr3_aa: CASSDGAGQGHDTQYF
j_call: TRBJ1-1; v_call: TRBV7-9; d_call: NA; clone_size: NA; cdr3_nt: TGTGCCAGCAGTGTAGGGGGGGCTAGGACTGAAGCTTTCTTT; cdr3_aa: CASSVGGARTEAFF
j_call: TRBJ2-7; v_call: TRBV30; d_call: TRBD1; clone_size: NA; cdr3_nt: TGTGCCTGGAGTGGCCGGGACAGGGGGCCTGGGGAGCAGTACTTC; cdr3_aa: CAWSGRDRGPGEQYF
j_call: TRBJ2-6; v_call: TRBV18; d_call: NA; clone_size: NA; cdr3_nt: TGTGCCAGCTCACCACTTTCGGGTTCTGGGGCCAACGTCCTGACTTTC; cdr3_aa: CASSPLSGSGANVLTF